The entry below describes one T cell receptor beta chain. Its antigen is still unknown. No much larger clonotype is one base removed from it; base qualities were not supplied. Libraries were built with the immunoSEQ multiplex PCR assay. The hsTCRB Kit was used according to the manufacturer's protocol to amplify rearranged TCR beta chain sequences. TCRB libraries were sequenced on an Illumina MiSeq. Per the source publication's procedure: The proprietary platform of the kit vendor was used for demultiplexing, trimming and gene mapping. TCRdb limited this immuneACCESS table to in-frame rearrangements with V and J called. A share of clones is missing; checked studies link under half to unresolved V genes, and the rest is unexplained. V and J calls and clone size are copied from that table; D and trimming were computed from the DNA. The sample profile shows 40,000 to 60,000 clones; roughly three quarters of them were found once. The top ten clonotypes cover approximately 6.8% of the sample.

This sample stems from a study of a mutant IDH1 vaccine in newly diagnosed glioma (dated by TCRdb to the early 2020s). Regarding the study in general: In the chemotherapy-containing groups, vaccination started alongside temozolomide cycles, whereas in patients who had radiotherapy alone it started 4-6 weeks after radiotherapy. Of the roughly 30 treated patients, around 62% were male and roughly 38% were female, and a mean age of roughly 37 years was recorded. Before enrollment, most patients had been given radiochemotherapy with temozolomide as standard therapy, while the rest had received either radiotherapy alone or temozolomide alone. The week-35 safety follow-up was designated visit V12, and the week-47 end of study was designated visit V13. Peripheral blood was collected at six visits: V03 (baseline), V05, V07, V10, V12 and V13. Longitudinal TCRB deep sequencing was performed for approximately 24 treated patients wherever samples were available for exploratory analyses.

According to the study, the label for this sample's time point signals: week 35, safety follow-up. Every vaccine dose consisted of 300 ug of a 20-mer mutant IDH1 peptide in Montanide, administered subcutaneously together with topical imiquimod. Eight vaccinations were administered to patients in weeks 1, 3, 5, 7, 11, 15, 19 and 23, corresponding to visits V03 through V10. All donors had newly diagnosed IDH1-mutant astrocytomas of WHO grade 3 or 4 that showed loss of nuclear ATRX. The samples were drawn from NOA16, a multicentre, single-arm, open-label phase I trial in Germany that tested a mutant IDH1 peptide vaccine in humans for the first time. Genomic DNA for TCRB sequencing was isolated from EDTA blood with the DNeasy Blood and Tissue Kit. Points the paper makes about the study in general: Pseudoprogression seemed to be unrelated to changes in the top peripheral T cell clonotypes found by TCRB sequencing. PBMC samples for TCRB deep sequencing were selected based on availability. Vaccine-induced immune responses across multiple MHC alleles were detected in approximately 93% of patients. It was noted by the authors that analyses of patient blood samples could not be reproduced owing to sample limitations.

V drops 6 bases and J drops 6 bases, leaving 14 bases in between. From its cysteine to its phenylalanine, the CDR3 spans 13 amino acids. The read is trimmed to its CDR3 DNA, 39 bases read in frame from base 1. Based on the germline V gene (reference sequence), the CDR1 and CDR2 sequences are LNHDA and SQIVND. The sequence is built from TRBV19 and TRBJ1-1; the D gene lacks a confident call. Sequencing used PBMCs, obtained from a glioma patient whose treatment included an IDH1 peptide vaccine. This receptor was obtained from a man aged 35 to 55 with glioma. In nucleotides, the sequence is TGTGCCAGTAGGCCTCTAGACAAGTCTGAAGCTTTCTTT. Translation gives CASRPLDKSEAFF.